This paragraph reports one T cell receptor beta chain. The target antigen is unknown. Germline assignment: CDR1 KGHSH and CDR2 LQKENI. CDR3 length: 12 amino acids. V lost 3 bases to trimming and J lost 5 bases, with 7 bases between them. The record originates from a study of T cell responses to AZD1222 COVID-19 vaccine. Study at large: Second-dose intervals of approximately 4 or approximately 12 weeks were pooled.

The data were produced by immunoSEQ multiplex PCR, yet TCRdb's version contains in-frame clones alone and is incomplete. Among 85,000 to 110,000 clones listed, about 87% were seen once. Study-wide results and limits: Repertoire samples came only from after the peak T cell response. Baseline serology detected seropositivity in only 5 or 6 AZD1222 recipients.

Sequences were derived from peripheral blood, sampled on day 0 of AZD1222 vaccination. The sequence was obtained from an adult in good health. This chain links TRBV18 with TRBJ2-5; no clear D. The CDR3 sequence: CASSPIIETQYF. The CDR3, as DNA: TGTGCCAGCTCACCCATAATCGAGACCCAGTACTTC.